The sequence of this TCR beta chain was determined in a study of human T cells and chemical hapten exposure. Points from the study as a whole: DPC sensitization left the count of TCRs above 1 in 1000 unchanged.

The total RNA was obtained from whole blood that was not fractionated. In germline, CDR1 is SGHTA, CDR2 FQGNSA. With 1 base removed from V and 7 bases from J, the gap between germline ends came to 8 bases. There are 13 residues in the CDR3. TCRdb used MiXCR to reprocess the 5' RACE reads, holding one entry per CDR3 protein. The sample has 110,000 or so distinct CDR3 sequences, approximately 20% seen once. This clonotype was detected ten times or more. What it binds is not known. The genes are TRBV7-2 and TRBJ2-1, with D perhaps matching TRBD1 (6 bases). The source is a human donor in good health. The CDR3 spells CASSLGTVNEQFF. In DNA form, the CDR3 reads TGTGCCAGCAGCTTAGGGACAGTAAATGAGCAGTTCTTC.